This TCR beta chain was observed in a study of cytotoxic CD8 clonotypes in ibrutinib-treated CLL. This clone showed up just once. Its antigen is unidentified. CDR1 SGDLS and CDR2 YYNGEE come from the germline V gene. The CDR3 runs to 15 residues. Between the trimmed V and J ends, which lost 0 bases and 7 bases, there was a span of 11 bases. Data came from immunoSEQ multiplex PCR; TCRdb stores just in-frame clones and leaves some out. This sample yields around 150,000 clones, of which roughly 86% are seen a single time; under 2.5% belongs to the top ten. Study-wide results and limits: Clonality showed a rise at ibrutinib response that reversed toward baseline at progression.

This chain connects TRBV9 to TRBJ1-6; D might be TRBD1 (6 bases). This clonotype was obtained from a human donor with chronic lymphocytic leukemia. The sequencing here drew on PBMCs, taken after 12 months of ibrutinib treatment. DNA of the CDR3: TGTGCCAGCAGCGTAGTAGCAGGGGCAAATTCACCCCTCCACTTT. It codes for CASSVVAGANSPLHF.